This T cell receptor beta chain was profiled in a study of human T cells and chemical hapten exposure. General study points: In the PT1 data, expanded TCR counts showed a positive correlation with patch test score. While controls formed fewer of them, expanded TCRs formed significantly more large CDR3 similarity clusters.

As for this clonotype: Its cognate antigen is unknown.

The authors' processing: Samples had a median of around 96,000 TCRs, ranging roughly 23,224 to 690,600. TCRdb reanalysed the RACE reads using MiXCR and keeps one entry per CDR3 protein. TCRdb's processing, not the authors', yielded these V and J calls. Of more than 300,000 distinct CDR3 sequences listed, 4.5% to 6% are singletons. Time point in this sample: pre-sensitization, week 0. This sample's treatment: therapeutic diphenylcyclopropenone sensitization with weekly scalp DPC. Samples of blood were obtained prior to the application of each patch test. This CDR3 region has 15 residues. Germline V gene data show CDR1 as SGHTA and CDR2 as FQGNSA. J was trimmed by 6 bases and V by 1 base; bases with no gene match: 4.

The sequences come from whole blood, collected in connection with sensitization to the hapten diphenylcyclopropenone (DPC). This clonotype was obtained from a woman in her forties or fifties with alopecia areata. Some clones in this sample may be carry-over from other donors' samples. The chain has TRBV7-2 and TRBJ1-5, with TRBD1 identical over 9 bases. In nucleotides, the CDR3 is TGTGCCAGCAGCTTAGGGGACAGGGAGACTCAGCCCCAGCATTTT. It is translated as CASSLGDRETQPQHF.